Listed below are T cell receptor beta chains from one sample, sequenced in a study of CXCR3-negative and CXCR3-positive naive CD8 T cells. From its re-call of the 5' RACE reads, TCRdb lists each CDR3 protein once, without DNA. This table holds about 66,000 distinct CDR3 sequences. The specimen was naive CXCR3- CD8+ T cells from blood. Receptor source: a human donor in good health. Some clones in this sample may be carry-over from other donors' samples. The CDR3 runs from the conserved cysteine through the conserved F or W. The order of the fields is V gene, clone size, J gene, CDR3 length, CDR3 protein. The size of a clone is reported for some rows only, either as once, few or many, or as a class for expanded clones.

TRBV29-1	-	TRBJ2-1	11	CSARFYNEQFF
TRBV11-3	-	TRBJ2-1	16	CASSLTRGEIYNEQFF
TRBV6-2/TRBV6-3	-	TRBJ2-2	18	CASSYSYQGDTLTGELFF
TRBV5-1	-	TRBJ2-7	17	CASSFVSGGDFSYEQYF
TRBV29-1	-	TRBJ2-5	13	CSAGTLGGETQYF
TRBV6-5	-	TRBJ2-7	14	CASSYSGGLGEQYF
TRBV7-9	-	TRBJ2-7	12	CASSGQGYEQYF
TRBV28	-	TRBJ2-1	12	CASSPPLHEQFF
TRBV7-9	-	TRBJ2-7	15	CASSLSIRATYEQYF
TRBV5-6	-	TRBJ2-5	16	CASSFGLAGAQETQYF
TRBV4-3	-	TRBJ1-2	15	CASSQEAVPDYGYTF
TRBV7-9	-	TRBJ2-7	12	CASSPTGYEQYF
TRBV6-1	-	TRBJ1-1	14	CASSEQPMNTEAFF
TRBV25-1	-	TRBJ2-5	16	CASSELGPGPQETQYF
TRBV7-9	-	TRBJ2-1	14	CASSTLGQAVEQFF
TRBV28	-	TRBJ2-7	15	CASSGWGSAIYEQYF
TRBV7-9	-	TRBJ2-7	15	CASSSPIRDRDEQYF
TRBV19	-	TRBJ2-2	15	CASSVGRVNTGELFF
TRBV7-2	-	TRBJ2-5	15	CASSRGRRQQETQYF
TRBV7-6	-	TRBJ2-7	15	CASSLGGPSSYEQYF
TRBV12-3/TRBV12-4	-	TRBJ2-3	14	CASSQRTGTDTQYF
TRBV4-3	-	TRBJ2-1	15	CASSQEESGDNEQFF
TRBV28	-	TRBJ1-5	16	CASSLFGTGLDQPQHF
TRBV6-4	-	TRBJ2-3	13	CASSDGSTDTQYF
TRBV7-9	-	TRBJ2-1	11	CASSLGHEQFF
TRBV5-1	-	TRBJ1-1	14	CASSSEATNTEAFF
TRBV6-2/TRBV6-3	-	TRBJ2-3	18	CASSLFSVRRGNTDTQYF
TRBV29-1	-	TRBJ1-1	17	CSVDAVFQGARNTEAFF
TRBV29-1	-	TRBJ2-7	12	CSVEDSAYEQYF
TRBV4-1	-	TRBJ2-1	15	CASSPTSGRGNEQFF
TRBV7-8	-	TRBJ2-3	15	CASSSTSGGADTQYF
TRBV7-6	-	TRBJ2-7	15	CASSSRDSSSYEQYF
TRBV7-6	-	TRBJ2-7	17	CASSLASGRYTSYEQYF
TRBV7-9	-	TRBJ2-7	13	CASSPVRPGEQYF
TRBV19	-	TRBJ2-7	14	CASSGLGTSYEQYF
TRBV3-1	-	TRBJ2-7	13	CASSQDNIYEQYF
TRBV20-1	-	TRBJ2-7	12	CSAREAGYEQYF
TRBV27	-	TRBJ2-7	15	CASSYNSEGPYEQYF
TRBV5-5	medium-sized	TRBJ1-1	14	CASSSGELDTEAFF
TRBV20-1	-	TRBJ2-3	14	CSASPSGGADTQYF
TRBV14	-	TRBJ2-1	15	CASTPTGGPYNEQFF
TRBV20-1	-	TRBJ2-1	15	CSARGVRDADNEQFF
TRBV7-6	-	TRBJ2-3	15	CASSHPGQVTDTQYF